Sequencing of this TCR beta chain was carried out in a study of T cell responses to AZD1222 COVID-19 vaccine. Study observations and caveats: Targets within unmutated variant regions were reportedly found for nearly half of spike-specific TCRs. Without day 14 samples, only post-peak T cell repertoires were studied.

This table comes from immunoSEQ multiplex PCR, and its TCRdb copy is limited to in-frame clones, with some not included. The repertoire has 110,000 or so clones, approximately 90% of them found once; the top ten carry about a sixth. Germline assignment: CDR1 MGHRA and CDR2 YSYEKL. With 4 bases clipped from V and 5 bases from J, the junction kept 5 bases outside the gene matches. The CDR3 contains 14 residues. There are a few counts of this clone. No antigen is known for it. V and J are TRBV4-1 and TRBJ1-2, with 9 bases lining up with TRBD1. This clonotype originated in an adult in good health. This specimen was peripheral blood, taken on day 0 of AZD1222 vaccination. Here the CDR3 reads CASSPGQGSYGYTF. CDR3 nucleotides: TGCGCCAGCAGCCCGGGACAGGGATCTTATGGCTACACCTTC.